The 24 T cell receptor beta chains below come from one sample, sequenced in a study of breast tumors, draining lymph nodes, adjacent tissues. TCRdb ran MiXCR on the multiplex PCR reads and lists one entry per CDR3 protein. The repertoire has around 70,000 distinct CDR3 sequences, less than 50% of them found once; the top ten carry approximately 9.1%. The source material was breast tumor tissue. The receptors derive from a female donor with breast cancer. Some clones in this sample may be carry-over from other donors' samples.

This chain joins TRBV20-1 and TRBJ2-1, with D maybe TRBD1 (6 bases). From germline, CDR1 is DFQATT and CDR2 SNEGSKA (reference sequence). Trimming took off 6 bases at V and 3 bases at J, with 18 bases between the two ends. The CDR3 sequence is 15 residues long. CDR3 bases: TGCAGTGCCAGCTCCAGGGGACGGAGCTACAATGAGCAGTTCTTC. Translation: CSASSRGRSYNEQFF.

For this clonotype: The CDR3 end shows no conserved phenylalanine or tryptophan, and so a read error is likely. The chain combines TRBV29-1 with TRBJ1-2; TRBD1 matches 10 bases. The CDR3 has 13 residues. V shed 7 bases, J shed 6 bases, and the junction held 8 bases outside the gene matches. Germline lookup yields CDR1 SQVTM and CDR2 ANQGSEA. CDR3 in amino acids: CSAGTGAGNGYTL. The CDR3, as DNA: TGCAGCGCCGGGACAGGGGCCGGGAATGGCTACACCCTC.

This clonotype was picked up one time. An end of the junction differs from the germline gene, which may be a read error. The rearrangement joins TRBV2 to TRBJ1-5; D is possibly TRBD1 (6 bases). The germline gives CDR1 SNHLY, CDR2 FYNNEI. The CDR3 runs 16 residues. The CDR3 here is CASGAQGAYSNQPQHF. CDR3 DNA sequence: TGTGCCAGCGGGGCACAGGGAGCCTATAGCAATCAGCCCCAGCATTTC.

This clonotype has ten or more counts. The rearrangement joins TRBV7-9 to TRBJ1-1; D is undetermined. Germline CDR1 reads SEHNR; CDR2 reads FQNEAQ (reference sequence). There are 13 residues in the CDR3. The germline V and J ends were trimmed by 5 bases and 5 bases, with 12 bases remaining between them. CDR3 nucleotide sequence: TGTGCCAGCAGCGCCGTAGAAGGGACTGAAGCTTTCTTT. It encodes CASSAVEGTEAFF.

The CDR3 coding sequence is TGTGCCAGCAGCGGGCCACCCCAAGGGACCAAAGGCGAGCAGTACTTC. This gives the protein CASSGPPQGTKGEQYF. The J gene is TRBJ2-7, the V gene TRBV9, with D perhaps TRBD1 or TRBD2 (5 bases each). Germline V gene sequence: CDR1 SGDLS, CDR2 YYNGEE. This CDR3 spans 16 amino acids. The V end lost 3 bases, the J end lost 6 bases, and 22 bases lay between the germline ends. Variable domain in full (rest from reference TRBV9 and TRBJ2-7): DSGVTQTPKHLITATGQRVTLRCSPRSGDLSVYWYQQSLDQGLQFLIQYYNGEERAKGNILERFSAQQFPDLHSELNLSSLELGDSALYFCASSGPPQGTKGEQYFGPGTRLTVT.

This clonotype was counted at least ten times. The gene calls are TRBV4-2 and TRBJ2-1; TRBD2 agrees at 9 bases. Germline V gene data show CDR1 as LGHNA and CDR2 as YNFKEQ. V trimming: 5 bases; J trimming: 7 bases; junction bases outside the gene matches: 15. This CDR3 contains 17 residues. In nucleotides, the CDR3 is TGTGCCAGCAGCGAAGCCCTTAGAGCGGGGGGTTGGAATGAGCAGTTCTTC. This translates into CASSEALRAGGWNEQFF.

This clonotype was observed a handful of times. This chain links TRBV4-1 with TRBJ1-1, with 7 positions matching TRBD1. From germline, CDR1 is MGHRA and CDR2 YSYEKL. The V gene end was trimmed by 4 bases and the J gene end by 6 bases; junction bases not matched to a gene: 8. CDR3 size: 14 residues. The CDR3 region has the DNA TGCGCCAGCAGCCTAGGGGAGGGGGCTGCTGAAGCTTTCTTT. This encodes CASSLGEGAAEAFF.

This clonotype came up many times. The chain uses TRBV3-1 and TRBJ2-5; 7 nucleotides align to TRBD2. V lost 8 bases, J lost 5 bases, and 11 bases stayed unmatched. This CDR3 region has 14 residues. In germline, CDR1 is LGHDT, CDR2 YNNKEL (reference sequence). The CDR3 DNA follows: TGTGCCAGCCACACCGGGGGGATGGGGGAGACCCAGTACTTC. This translates into CASHTGGMGETQYF.

With regard to this clonotype: The junction and the germline gene differ at one end; a read error may be behind it. The genes are TRBV7-9 and TRBJ1-1; D gene ambiguous. Germline CDR1 and CDR2: SEHNR and FQNEAQ (reference sequence). The CDR3 is 12 residues long. CDR3 coding DNA: TGTGCCTGCAGCCGGACCTCATTCGAAGCTTTCTTT. It is translated as CACSRTSFEAFF.

The J gene is TRBJ2-7, the V gene TRBV28, with unresolved D. The CDR3 extends over 10 amino acids. Germline V CDR1 and CDR2: MDHEN, SYDVKM. V was shortened by 9 bases and J by 5 bases, with 8 bases between the two germline ends. The CDR3 loop reads CARVFDEQYF. The CDR3, as DNA: TGTGCCAGGGTATTTGACGAGCAGTACTTC.

The chain has TRBV24-1 and TRBJ2-1; TRBD2 matches at 11 bases. The CDR3 extends over 14 amino acids. From germline, CDR1 is KGHDR and CDR2 SFDVKD. The trim removed 4 bases at V and 13 bases at J, leaving 8 bases unmatched. CDR3 loop: CATSDPTSGRSQFF. In DNA, the CDR3 is TGTGCCACCAGTGACCCAACTAGCGGGAGATCTCAGTTCTTC.

This clonotype has ten or more counts. The chain carries TRBV7-8 and TRBJ1-2; no clear D gene. Germline lookup yields CDR1 SGHVS and CDR2 FQNEAQ. Trimming took 0 bases from V and 2 from J, leaving 10 bases between them. The CDR3 spans 15 residues. The CDR3 region is CASSLAMAVNYGYTF. The CDR3 region has the DNA TGTGCCAGCAGCTTAGCGATGGCAGTAAACTATGGCTACACCTTC.

This clonotype appeared many times. With a much larger clone just one base away, this may be a read error. The chain is built from TRBV20-1 and TRBJ2-7; 8 bases agree with TRBD2. The CDR3 covers 14 residues. The trim removed 0 bases at V and 6 bases at J, leaving 7 bases unmatched. Germline-derived CDR1 and CDR2 are DFQATT and SNEGSKA (reference sequence). CDR3 bases: TGCAGTGCTAGAGACGTTAGCGGGAACTCCGAGCAGTACTTC. Residues: CSARDVSGNSEQYF.

This clonotype was counted ten times or more. The chain is built from TRBV4-2 and TRBJ2-3; D could derive from TRBD1 or TRBD2 (6 bases each). The V end lost 1 base, the J end lost 1 base, and 15 bases lay between the germline ends. CDR1 LGHNA and CDR2 YNFKEQ come from the germline V gene. There are 17 residues in the CDR3. CDR3 in DNA: TGTGCCAGCAGCCAAGTTGGTCGGGGGCCCCGCACAGATACGCAGTATTTT. Translated, it gives CASSQVGRGPRTDTQYF.

Concerning this clonotype: This sequence may be a read error, since a much larger clone differs from it by one base. The rearrangement uses TRBV2 and TRBJ2-5, with TRBD1 as a possible D gene (6 bases). Germline V CDR1 and CDR2: SNHLY, FYNNEI. CDR3 size: 17 residues. V was trimmed by 7 bases and J by 4 bases, leaving 25 bases between them. CDR3: CASIPIRQDRGRETQYF. CDR3 nucleotides: TGTGCCAGCATACCAATTCGACAGGACCGGGGTAGAGAGACCCAGTACTTC.

In its sample, this clonotype was seen many times. This sequence joins TRBV12-3 or TRBV12-4 and TRBJ1-2, with D uncertain. CDR3 size: 15 residues. V gave up 0 bases and J gave up 0 bases, with 8 bases separating them. The CDR3 region is CASSLARAANYGYTF. DNA of the CDR3: TGTGCCAGCAGTTTAGCGCGGGCAGCTAACTATGGCTACACCTTC.

This clonotype was picked up many times. This sequence joins TRBV20-1 and TRBJ1-1; the D gene is possibly TRBD1 (6 bases). V dropped 0 bases and J dropped 1 base, with 18 bases sitting between them. CDR1 and CDR2 (germline): DFQATT, SNEGSKA (reference sequence). This CDR3 contains 17 residues. This CDR3 is CSARDGGRGARNTEAFF. As DNA, the CDR3 is TGCAGTGCTAGAGATGGGGGGAGGGGGGCGCGGAACACTGAAGCTTTCTTT.

This clonotype is termed medium-sized. The rearrangement uses TRBV4-2 and TRBJ1-2; TRBD1 might be the D (5 bases). CDR1 and CDR2 (germline): LGHNA, YNFKEQ. The V end lost 0 bases, the J end lost 8 bases, and 13 bases lay between the germline ends. CDR3 length equals 14 residues. CDR3 sequence reads: CASSQDRAGKGYTF. CDR3 nucleotide sequence: TGTGCCAGCAGCCAAGATCGGGCAGGGAAGGGCTACACCTTC.

The chain carries TRBV15 and TRBJ2-7; maybe TRBD2 (6 bases). Germline V gene data show CDR1 as LNHNV and CDR2 as YYDKDF (reference sequence). V was pared by 0 bases and J by 7 bases, with 10 bases between. The CDR3 covers 13 residues. The CDR3 DNA is TGTGCCACCAGCAGAGAGGCCGGGACTGAGCAGTACTTC. This gives the protein CATSREAGTEQYF.

This clonotype was picked up many times. The CDR3 region has the DNA TGTGCCACCGCGGGGGGAACCCTCTACGAGCAGTACTTC. Translating gives CATAGGTLYEQYF. V usage is TRBV13 and J usage is TRBJ2-7; 8 bases are a match to TRBD2. The CDR3 length is 13 residues. Germline CDR1 is PRHDT and CDR2 is FYEKMQ (reference sequence). V was clipped by 10 bases and J by 3 bases; unmatched bases: 8. Based on the CDR3 plus reference TRBV13 and TRBJ2-7, the full variable domain is AAGVIQSPRHLIKEKRETATLKCYPIPRHDTVYWYQQGPGQDPQFLISFYEKMQSDKGSIPDRFSAQQFSDYHSELNMSSLELGDSALYFCATAGGTLYEQYFGPGTRLTVT.

In its sample, this clonotype ranks as medium-sized. V gene TRBV20-1 combines with J gene TRBJ2-2, with D tentatively TRBD2 (6 bases). Trimming took 0 bases from V and 5 from J, leaving 13 bases between them. This CDR3 is 15 amino acids long. Germline CDR1 DFQATT, CDR2 SNEGSKA (reference sequence). The CDR3 sequence: CSARDAAGATGELFF. The CDR3 DNA is TGCAGTGCTAGAGACGCAGCGGGTGCGACCGGGGAGCTGTTTTTT.

The sample holds many counts of this clonotype. The V call is TRBV5-5, the J call TRBJ2-1; 8 bases align to TRBD1. CDR1 SGHKS and CDR2 YYEKEE come from the germline V gene (reference sequence). Trimming at V came to 3 bases and at J to 7 bases, leaving 0 bases not matched to a gene. The CDR3 runs 12 residues. CDR3 bases: TGTGCCAGCAGCTGGACAGGGAATGAGCAGTTCTTC. This encodes CASSWTGNEQFF.

On this clonotype itself: This may stem from a read error, because a much larger clone lies one nucleotide away. The gene calls are TRBV11-3 and TRBJ2-3, with unresolved D. In germline, CDR1 is SGHNT, CDR2 YENEEA. The CDR3 is 16 amino acids. V shed 8 bases and J shed 0 bases, with 18 bases lying between them. CDR3 sequence reads: CASAAGWNPSTDTQYF. The CDR3, as DNA: TGTGCCAGCGCCGCCGGGTGGAACCCAAGCACAGATACGCAGTATTTT. Full variable domain (remainder filled in from reference TRBV11-3 and TRBJ2-3): EAGVVQSPRYKIIEKKQPVAFWCNPISGHNTLYWYLQNLGQGPELLIRYENEEAVDDSQLPKDRFSAERLKGVDSTLKIQPAELGDSAVYLCASAAGWNPSTDTQYFGPGTRLTVL.

The chain uses TRBV7-9 and TRBJ2-3, with D possibly being TRBD2 (5 bases). There are 19 residues in the CDR3. Germline-derived CDR1 and CDR2 are SEHNR and FQNEAQ (reference sequence). The germline V and J ends were trimmed by 3 bases and 4 bases, with 26 bases remaining between them. CDR3 DNA: TGTGCCAGCAGCTTCACCAGCAGAGACGAGGGATTATTCGCAGATACGCAGTATTTT. Translated: CASSFTSRDEGLFADTQYF.